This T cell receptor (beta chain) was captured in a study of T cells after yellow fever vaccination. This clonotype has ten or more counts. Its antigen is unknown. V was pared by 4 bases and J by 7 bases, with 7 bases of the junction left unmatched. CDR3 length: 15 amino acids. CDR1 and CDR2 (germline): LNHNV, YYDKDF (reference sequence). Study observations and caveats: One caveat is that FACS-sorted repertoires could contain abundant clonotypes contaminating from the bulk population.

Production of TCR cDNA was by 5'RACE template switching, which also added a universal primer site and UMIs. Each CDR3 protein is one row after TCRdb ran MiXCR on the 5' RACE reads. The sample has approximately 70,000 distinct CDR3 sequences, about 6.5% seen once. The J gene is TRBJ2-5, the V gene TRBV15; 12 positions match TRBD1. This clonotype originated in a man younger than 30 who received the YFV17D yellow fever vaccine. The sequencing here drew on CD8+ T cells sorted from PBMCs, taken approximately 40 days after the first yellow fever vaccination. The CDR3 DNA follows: TGTGCCACCAGCACCACGGGACAGGGGGCAGGGACCCAGTACTTC. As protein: CATSTTGQGAGTQYF.